One sample yielded the 23 T cell receptor beta chains listed below, sequenced in a study of blood T cell repertoires in COVID-19. Assay used: immunoSEQ multiplex PCR; TCRdb lists only in-frame clones, some missing. Of about 210,000 clones in the sample, about 83% were seen once. Sequencing input: PBMCs or T cells enriched from blood (not recorded which). These receptors came from a woman younger than 45 who had been exposed to COVID-19.

J is TRBJ1-3 and V is TRBV9, with D perhaps matching TRBD1 (6 bases). The CDR3 runs to 17 residues. Trimming stripped 3 bases from V and 1 base from J, with 17 bases between. The germline CDR1 and CDR2 sequences are SGDLS and YYNGEE. The CDR3 sequence is CASSAFAGARSGNTIYF. CDR3 bases: TGTGCCAGCAGCGCGTTTGCAGGGGCGAGGTCTGGAAACACCATATATTTT.

The chain has TRBV4-1 and TRBJ1-3, with D hard to call. With 0 bases removed from V and 0 bases from J, the gap between germline ends came to 12 bases. This CDR3 is built from 17 residues. CDR1 is MGHRA, CDR2 YSYEKL, per germline. The CDR3 protein is CASSQDLAPYSGNTIYF. The CDR3 nucleotides read TGCGCCAGCAGCCAAGATCTAGCGCCTTACTCTGGAAACACCATATATTTT.

The chain has TRBV7-3 and TRBJ2-1; 8 bases are a match to TRBD2. Germline CDR1 SGHTA, CDR2 FQGTGA. J gave up 7 bases and V 4 bases, and 6 bases lay outside the gene matches. The CDR3 consists of 14 residues. The DNA for the CDR3 is TGTGCCAGCAGCTCCCGGACTAGCACGAATGAGCAGTTCTTC. It is translated as CASSSRTSTNEQFF.

This sequence joins TRBV11-2 and TRBJ1-5, with D tentatively TRBD1 (6 bases). The CDR3 spans 14 residues. The germline V and J ends were trimmed by 3 bases and 4 bases, with 10 bases remaining between them. The V gene's germline CDR1 is SGHAT and CDR2 FQNNGV. The CDR3 nucleotides are TGTGCCAGCAGCTTCGGACAGCAGAATCAGCCCCAGCATTTT. Amino acid sequence: CASSFGQQNQPQHF.

This clone was seen more than once but under ten times. CDR3 sequence reads: CASSLASGVNEQFF. The CDR3 bases are TGTGCCAGCAGCTTAGCTAGCGGGGTGAATGAGCAGTTCTTC. The chain carries TRBV5-4 and TRBJ2-1; TRBD2 matches at 9 bases. With 2 bases clipped from V and 7 bases from J, the junction kept 4 bases outside the gene matches. The germline V gene has CDR1 SGHNT and CDR2 YYREEE (reference sequence). CDR3 length: 14 amino acids.

The chain combines TRBV14 with TRBJ1-2; no firm D call. The CDR3 consists of 17 residues. Trimming took 0 bases from V and 5 from J, leaving 19 bases between them. Germline V gives CDR1 SGHDN, CDR2 FVKESK. The CDR3 region has the DNA TGTGCCAGCAGCCAAGATTTTCCCGGGTTTGAGAGATATGGCTACACCTTC. Translating it yields CASSQDFPGFERYGYTF.

The CDR3 sequence is CASSYSGTGVGYTF. As DNA, the CDR3 is TGTGCCAGCAGTTACTCCGGGACAGGGGTTGGCTACACCTTC. The V and J genes are TRBV6-5 and TRBJ1-2; 10 nucleotides line up with TRBD1. Germline trimming cut 0 bases from V and 7 bases from J; bases unmatched to any gene: 2. The CDR3 covers 14 residues. Germline CDR1 is MNHEY and CDR2 is SVGAGI.

The rearrangement joins TRBV5-1 to TRBJ1-4; D is unclear. V dropped 6 bases and J dropped 6 bases, with 15 bases sitting between them. This CDR3 has 14 residues. Germline V gene lookup returns CDR1 SGHRS and CDR2 YFSETQ. The CDR3 coding sequence is TGCGCCAGCACAGAGGTCGGGGTGGATGAAAAACTGTTTTTT. Amino acids: CASTEVGVDEKLFF.

The chain joins TRBV5-1 to TRBJ2-3; 14 bases are a match to TRBD2. This CDR3 is built from 17 residues. CDR1 and CDR2 (germline): SGHRS, YFSETQ. The J segment lost 3 bases and the V segment lost 4 bases, leaving 7 bases of the junction unmatched. DNA for the CDR3: TGCGCCAGCAGCGCGGGGACTAGCGGGGGCGGTACAGATACGCAGTATTTT. This encodes CASSAGTSGGGTDTQYF.

V usage is TRBV11-2 and J usage is TRBJ2-2; D perhaps matches TRBD2 (6 bases). Trimming removed 5 bases at V and 3 bases at J, with 16 bases between. Germline CDR1 SGHAT, CDR2 FQNNGV. The CDR3 runs 16 residues. Written as DNA, the CDR3 is TGTGCCAGCAGCCCCTGGGAGGCTTCCTACACCGGGGAGCTGTTTTTT. Translation: CASSPWEASYTGELFF. The full variable domain, completed using reference TRBV11-2 and TRBJ2-2, is EAGVAQSPRYKIIEKRQSVAFWCNPISGHATLYWYQQILGQGPKLLIQFQNNGVVDDSQLPKDRFSAERLKGVDSTLKIQPAKLEDSAVYLCASSPWEASYTGELFFGEGSRLTVL.

The chain has TRBV6-5 and TRBJ1-3; D is ambiguous. This CDR3 comprises 14 residues. Germline-derived CDR1 and CDR2 are MNHEY and SVGAGI. V shed 6 bases and J shed 2 bases, with 11 bases lying between them. The CDR3 DNA follows: TGTGCCAGCAGCCTCCAGTCAGCTGGAAACACCATATATTTT. Its protein is CASSLQSAGNTIYF.

This clone was observed a single time. The chain combines TRBV7-3 with TRBJ2-6, with D possibly being TRBD2 (5 bases). The V gene lost 1 base and the J gene lost 0 bases, with 13 bases spanning the gap. CDR3 length: 18 amino acids. Germline V gene data show CDR1 as SGHTA and CDR2 as FQGTGA. CDR3 amino acids: CASSLREGGSSGANVLTF. CDR3 coding DNA: TGTGCCAGCAGCTTAAGAGAAGGAGGTAGCTCTGGGGCCAACGTCCTGACTTTC.

The chain employs TRBV5-4 and TRBJ2-2; a possible D gene is TRBD1 (5 bases). The CDR3 runs 17 residues. The V end lost 4 bases, the J end lost 1 base, and 17 bases lay between the germline ends. CDR1 and CDR2 (germline): SGHNT, YYREEE (reference sequence). In DNA form, the CDR3 reads TGTGCCAGCAGCCCGACAGATGGCCCGGAGAACACCGGGGAGCTGTTTTTT. Amino acids: CASSPTDGPENTGELFF.

The chain uses TRBV4-3 and TRBJ1-2; possible D gene TRBD1, 5 bases. Trimming stripped 0 bases from V and 3 bases from J, with 11 bases between. Germline V gene sequence: CDR1 LGHNA, CDR2 YSLEER. The CDR3 consists of 15 residues. For the CDR3, the DNA is TGCGCCAGCAGCCAAGATTCCTCAGGGTACTATGGCTACACCTTC. It specifies CASSQDSSGYYGYTF.

The V and J genes are TRBV21-1 and TRBJ1-5; TRBD1, the D gene given by the table, was not confirmed from the DNA. TRBV21-1 is an annotated pseudogene. CDR3 size: 12 residues. CDR3 region: CASSRHVQPQHF. The CDR3 region has the DNA TGTGCCAGCAGCCGACATGTTCAGCCCCAGCATTTT.

V and J are TRBV7-2 and TRBJ1-2, with 7 bases matching TRBD1. Germline assignment: CDR1 SGHTA and CDR2 FQGNSA. CDR3 length equals 14 residues. V was clipped by 10 bases and J by 0 bases; unmatched bases: 8. This chain's CDR3 is CATTTGRANYGYTF. CDR3 coding DNA: TGTGCCACCACGACAGGGCGAGCTAACTATGGCTACACCTTC.

The chain has TRBV3-1 (or the pseudogene TRBV3-2) and TRBJ1-5; D perhaps matches TRBD1 (5 bases). Germline V gene data show CDR1 as LGHDT and CDR2 as YNNKEL (reference sequence). The CDR3 has 14 residues. Trimming cost V 6 bases and J 4 bases, with 13 bases left between them. Here the CDR3 reads CASSRDFRNQPQHF. CDR3 nucleotides: TGTGCCAGCAGTCGGGACTTTCGGAATCAGCCCCAGCATTTT.

The chain couples TRBV25-1 to TRBJ2-3, with D perhaps TRBD2 (6 bases). CDR1 and CDR2 (germline): MGHDK, SYGVNS. V lost 5 bases and J 2 bases, leaving 8 bases between the germline ends. The CDR3 runs to 13 residues. The chain's CDR3 is CASSRGDTDTQYF. For the CDR3, the DNA is TGTGCCAGCAGTCGCGGGGACACAGATACGCAGTATTTT.

The chain links TRBV6-5 to TRBJ2-1; TRBD1 is a possible D gene (6 bases). This CDR3 comprises 15 residues. From germline, CDR1 is MNHEY and CDR2 SVGAGI. Trimming took 6 bases from V and 0 from J, leaving 12 bases between them. CDR3 nucleotide sequence: TGTGCCAGCAGGGTTGGGGGCCCCTCCTACAATGAGCAGTTCTTC. Translating gives CASRVGGPSYNEQFF.

The V and J genes are TRBV6-2 or TRBV6-3 and TRBJ1-1, with no clear D. CDR3 length equals 14 residues. Trimming pared 5 bases from V and 4 bases from J, leaving 14 bases between. Germline-derived CDR1 and CDR2 are MNHEY and SVGEGT. DNA for the CDR3: TGTGCCAGCAGTCCCCATGGAGGCGGCACTGAAGCTTTCTTT. Its translation is CASSPHGGGTEAFF.

The rearrangement links TRBV3-1 (or the pseudogene TRBV3-2) to TRBJ2-7; TRBD2 agrees at 12 bases. This CDR3 spans 15 amino acids. The V gene end was trimmed by 8 bases and the J gene end by 3 bases; junction bases not matched to a gene: 8. The germline CDR1 and CDR2 sequences are LGHDT and YNNKEL (reference sequence). The CDR3 nucleotides read TGTGCCAGCGGCCTGCCTAGCGGGAGGGTCTACGAGCAGTACTTC. Its protein product is CASGLPSGRVYEQYF.

The chain uses TRBV6-5 and TRBJ2-7, with D tentatively TRBD1 (5 bases). Germline CDR1 is MNHEY and CDR2 is SVGAGI. This CDR3 is 14 amino acids long. Trimming shortened V by 4 bases and J by 0 bases, and 10 bases separated the two germline ends. The CDR3 here is CASSSPDSSYEQYF. In DNA, the CDR3 is TGTGCCAGCAGTTCGCCCGACAGCTCCTACGAGCAGTACTTC.

The V gene is TRBV27, the J gene TRBJ2-3; TRBD2 matches at 7 bases. J gave up 0 bases and V 3 bases, and 6 bases lay outside the gene matches. The CDR3 is 16 residues long. Germline lookup yields CDR1 MNHEY and CDR2 SMNVEV (reference sequence). CDR3 region: CASSFGLAVSTDTQYF. The DNA of the CDR3 is TGTGCCAGCAGTTTCGGGCTAGCGGTGAGCACAGATACGCAGTATTTT.